A single sample gave rise to the 21 T cell receptor beta chains below, sequenced in a study of blood T cell repertoires in COVID-19. Libraries were prepared by immunoSEQ multiplex PCR; TCRdb keeps only in-frame clonotypes and omits some of them. The data hold 130,000 to 150,000 clones, with just under 90% observed a single time. The specimen was peripheral blood. The receptors come from a woman aged 50 to 60 with active or convalescent COVID-19.

This sequence joins TRBV12-5 and TRBJ2-3, with TRBD2 matching 7 bases. Trimming cost V 7 bases and J 3 bases; bases outside gene matches: 4. The CDR3 consists of 13 residues. Germline CDR1 is LGHNT and CDR2 is FRNRAP. CDR3 sequence reads: CASEMGGTDTQYF. DNA for the CDR3: TGTGCTAGTGAAATGGGAGGGACAGATACGCAGTATTTT. Full variable domain (rest looked up from reference TRBV12-5 and TRBJ2-3): DARVTQTPRHKVTEMGQEVTMRCQPILGHNTVFWYRQTMMQGLELLAYFRNRAPLDDSGMPKDRFSAEMPDATLATLKIQPSEPRDSAVYFCASEMGGTDTQYFGPGTRLTVL.

The J gene is TRBJ1-6, the V gene TRBV19; D uncertain. This CDR3 region has 12 residues. V lost 4 bases to trimming and J lost 11 bases, with 9 bases between them. Germline V CDR1 and CDR2: LNHDA, SQIVND (reference sequence). The CDR3 DNA reads as TGTGCCAGTAGTACCCTTCGGGCACCCCTCCACTTT. Amino acid sequence: CASSTLRAPLHF.

The V call is TRBV4-3, the J call TRBJ2-3; TRBD1 matches 8 bases. Germline V gives CDR1 LGHNA, CDR2 YSLEER. V was clipped by 1 base and J by 5 bases; unmatched bases: 11. The CDR3 length is 17 residues. In DNA form, the CDR3 reads TGCGCCAGCAGCCAAGTATTGCAGGGGGCGCTGGGAGATACGCAGTATTTT. Its protein product is CASSQVLQGALGDTQYF.

The chain combines TRBV5-1 with TRBJ1-2; 10 bases match TRBD1. Germline V gives CDR1 SGHRS, CDR2 YFSETQ. Losses at the gene ends were 4 bases for V and 6 bases for J; bases not matched to a gene: 3. This CDR3 has 13 residues. This chain's CDR3 is CASSQGQGHGYTF. CDR3 DNA sequence: TGCGCCAGCAGCCAGGGACAGGGGCATGGCTACACCTTC.

This clone showed up just a few times. The chain combines TRBV6-5 with TRBJ2-7, with TRBD1 matching 8 bases. This CDR3 is 15 amino acids long. Trimming at V came to 2 bases and at J to 7 bases, leaving 10 bases not matched to a gene. From germline, CDR1 is MNHEY and CDR2 SVGAGI. In DNA, the CDR3 is TGTGCCAGCAGTTACCCCTTGGGACAGGCCAGTGAGCAGTACTTC. Translating gives CASSYPLGQASEQYF.

The chain carries TRBV9 and TRBJ1-3, with 10 bases identical to TRBD1. V shed 0 bases, J shed 0 bases, and the junction held 6 bases outside the gene matches. The CDR3 runs to 18 residues. From germline, CDR1 is SGDLS and CDR2 YYNGEE. DNA of the CDR3: TGTGCCAGCAGCGTAGCTCGGGACAGGGGCCTCTCTGGAAACACCATATATTTT. Protein sequence: CASSVARDRGLSGNTIYF.

This chain links TRBV28 with TRBJ2-2, with 9 nucleotides matching TRBD2. The V segment lost 5 bases and the J segment 8 bases; nucleotides outside the gene matches: 12. Germline V CDR1 and CDR2: MDHEN, SYDVKM. CDR3 length: 16 residues. CDR3 residues: CASSPPGSGRSGELFF. The CDR3 region has the DNA TGTGCCAGCAGTCCGCCTGGGAGCGGGAGGTCTGGGGAGCTGTTTTTT.

J is TRBJ2-5 and V is TRBV12-2; the table gives TRBD2 as D, unverified against the DNA. TRBV12-2 counts as a pseudogene. This CDR3 comprises 18 residues. CDR3 sequence: CASRLAAWLPNSPETQYF. The DNA of the CDR3 is TGTGCAAGTCGCTTAGCAGCGTGGCTCCCGAATTCTCCAGAGACCCAGTACTTC.

The rearrangement uses TRBV7-2 and TRBJ2-1; 9 bases map to TRBD2. Germline CDR1 is SGHTA and CDR2 is FQGNSA. There are 15 residues in the CDR3. Trimming took 5 bases from V and 8 from J; bases not matched to a gene: 10. Here the CDR3 reads CASSGVAGVGYEQFF. The DNA for the CDR3 is TGTGCCAGCAGCGGTGTAGCGGGAGTAGGGTATGAGCAGTTCTTC.

This sequence joins TRBV5-1 and TRBJ2-2; possibly TRBD2 for D (6 bases). Per the germline V gene, CDR1 is SGHRS and CDR2 is YFSETQ. CDR3 size: 16 residues. Between the trimmed V and J ends, which lost 3 bases and 2 bases, there was a span of 14 bases. CDR3 residues: CASSSTPGLNTGELFF. The CDR3 nucleotides are TGCGCCAGCAGCTCGACTCCGGGACTTAACACCGGGGAGCTGTTTTTT.

J is TRBJ2-1 and V is TRBV9; TRBD2 matches 7 bases. The CDR3 length is 15 residues. Germline V gene data show CDR1 as SGDLS and CDR2 as YYNGEE. V trimming: 4 bases; J trimming: 4 bases; junction bases outside the gene matches: 8. Here the CDR3 DNA reads TGTGCCAGCAGCTATACTAGCGAAGATTACAATGAGCAGTTCTTC. It yields the protein CASSYTSEDYNEQFF.

The genes are TRBV5-4 and TRBJ2-5; tentatively, D is TRBD2 (5 bases). The V end was cut by 4 bases, the J end by 5 bases, with 21 bases between. Germline-derived CDR1 and CDR2 are SGHNT and YYREEE (reference sequence). This CDR3 is 16 amino acids long. The CDR3 DNA sequence: TGTGCCAGCAGCCCCGTCGCCCAGGCAGGCGGGGAGACCCAGTACTTC. Its translation: CASSPVAQAGGETQYF.

The chain recombines TRBV6-5 with TRBJ2-5, with unresolved D. The germline V gene has CDR1 MNHEY and CDR2 SVGAGI. V shed 5 bases and J shed 1 base, with 8 bases lying between them. This CDR3 is built from 13 residues. The CDR3 coding sequence is TGTGCCAGCAGTCGACCGGGCCAAGAGACCCAGTACTTC. Amino acid sequence: CASSRPGQETQYF.

The V call is TRBV9, the J call TRBJ2-1; 11 bases match TRBD2. The CDR3 totals 17 residues. The J segment lost 1 base and the V segment lost 5 bases, leaving 8 bases of the junction unmatched. Germline V gives CDR1 SGDLS, CDR2 YYNGEE. CDR3 DNA: TGTGCCAGCAGTGTTAAGGGACTAGCGGATTCCTACAATGAGCAGTTCTTC. It is translated as CASSVKGLADSYNEQFF.

This clone has just a few counts. The chain couples TRBV20-1 to TRBJ1-1; unclear D gene. Germline V gives CDR1 DFQATT, CDR2 SNEGSKA (reference sequence). The CDR3 extends over 10 amino acids. V was pared by 5 bases and J by 5 bases, with 6 bases between. The DNA of the CDR3 is TGCAGTGCTTTCGGTACTGAAGCTTTCTTT. This gives the protein CSAFGTEAFF.

CDR3 protein: CSPIDRGEQYF. The CDR3 region has the DNA TGCAGCCCGATTGACAGGGGCGAGCAGTACTTC. V gene TRBV20-1 combines with J gene TRBJ2-7, with 8 bases fitting TRBD1. Germline CDR1 DFQATT, CDR2 SNEGSKA (reference sequence). CDR3 size: 11 residues.

The V call is TRBV7-3, the J call TRBJ2-3; 11 bases are a match to TRBD2. The CDR3 loop spans 17 amino acids. The germline V gene has CDR1 SGHTA and CDR2 FQGTGA. With 4 bases clipped from V and 4 bases from J, the junction kept 10 bases outside the gene matches. Here the CDR3 DNA reads TGTGCCAGCAGCTCCCCTACTAGCGGGGGATTTGCAGATACGCAGTATTTT. As protein: CASSSPTSGGFADTQYF.

The J gene is TRBJ2-1, the V gene TRBV7-2, with 7 bases aligning to TRBD2. CDR1 is SGHTA and CDR2 is FQGNSA in the germline V gene. J was trimmed by 8 bases and V by 4 bases; bases with no gene match: 14. This CDR3 has 16 amino acids. The CDR3 loop is CASSSRTSGDRYEQFF. DNA for the CDR3: TGTGCCAGCAGCTCCCGAACCAGCGGGGATAGGTATGAGCAGTTCTTC.

CDR3 bases: TGTGCCAGCAGTTCCCCAGGATACGAGCAGTACTTC. The encoded protein is CASSSPGYEQYF. V and J are TRBV27 and TRBJ2-7; D is undetermined. With 4 bases removed from V and 4 bases from J, the gap between germline ends came to 8 bases. The CDR3 runs 12 residues. CDR1 is MNHEY, CDR2 SMNVEV, per germline (reference sequence).

The genes are TRBV12-3 or TRBV12-4 and TRBJ1-2; D is perhaps TRBD1 (5 bases). V was cut by 4 bases and J by 2 bases, with 8 bases left in between. This CDR3 has 13 amino acids. CDR3 in DNA: TGTGCCAGCAGTTGGACACCAAACTATGGCTACACCTTC. Translated, it gives CASSWTPNYGYTF.

The V gene is TRBV23-1, the J gene TRBJ1-1; D gene ambiguous. TRBV23-1 falls under the ORF class, with uncertain function. V lost 0 bases and J lost 4, with 9 bases in between. CDR3 size: 14 residues. The CDR3 DNA sequence: TGCGCCAGCAGTCAATCGACTCCCTCCACTGAAGCTTTCTTT. This encodes CASSQSTPSTEAFF.